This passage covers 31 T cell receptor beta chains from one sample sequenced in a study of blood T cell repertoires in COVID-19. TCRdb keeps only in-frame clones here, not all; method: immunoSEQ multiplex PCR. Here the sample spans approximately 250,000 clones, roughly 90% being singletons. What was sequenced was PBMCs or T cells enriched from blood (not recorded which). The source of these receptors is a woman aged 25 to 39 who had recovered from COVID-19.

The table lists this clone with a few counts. Written as DNA, the CDR3 is TGCAGTGCTAGGCGGGAGGGCGAGCAGTACTTC. Protein: CSARREGEQYF. The chain recombines TRBV20-1 with TRBJ2-7; 9 nucleotides match TRBD2. The V gene end was trimmed by 3 bases and the J gene end by 6 bases; junction bases not matched to a gene: 0. Germline V CDR1 and CDR2: DFQATT, SNEGSKA (reference sequence). The CDR3 loop spans 11 amino acids.

The CDR3 sequence: CASSSGINTGELFF. The CDR3 DNA reads as TGCGCCAGCTCAAGCGGGATTAACACCGGGGAGCTGTTTTTT. V is TRBV4-3 and J is TRBJ2-2, with 7 positions matching TRBD2. The J segment lost 2 bases and the V segment lost 8 bases, leaving 5 bases of the junction unmatched. CDR1 and CDR2 from the germline V gene are LGHNA and YSLEER. This CDR3 is built from 14 residues.

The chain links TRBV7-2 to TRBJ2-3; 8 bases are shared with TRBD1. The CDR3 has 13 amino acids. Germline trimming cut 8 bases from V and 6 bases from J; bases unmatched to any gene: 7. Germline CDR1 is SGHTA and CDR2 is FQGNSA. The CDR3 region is CASEGQAGDTQYF. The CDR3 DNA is TGTGCCAGCGAGGGACAGGCGGGGGATACGCAGTATTTT.

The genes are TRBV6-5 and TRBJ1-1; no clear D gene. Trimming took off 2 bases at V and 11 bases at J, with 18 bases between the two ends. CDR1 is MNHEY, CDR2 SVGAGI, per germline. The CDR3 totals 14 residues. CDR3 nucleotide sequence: TGTGCCAGCAGTTACCCCCTCATGGTCGGAGAGGCTTTCTTT. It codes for CASSYPLMVGEAFF.

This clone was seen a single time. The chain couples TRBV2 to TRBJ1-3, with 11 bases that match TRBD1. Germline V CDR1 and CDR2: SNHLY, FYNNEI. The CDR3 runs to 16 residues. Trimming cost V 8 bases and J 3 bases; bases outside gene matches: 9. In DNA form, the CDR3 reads TGTGCCAGCGCTCGCTCCGGGACAGGGGGTGGAAACACCATATATTTT. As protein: CASARSGTGGGNTIYF.

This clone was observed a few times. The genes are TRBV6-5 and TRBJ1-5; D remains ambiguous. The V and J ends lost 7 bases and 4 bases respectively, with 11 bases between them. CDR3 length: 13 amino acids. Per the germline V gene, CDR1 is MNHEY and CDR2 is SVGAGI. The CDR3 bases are TGTGCCAGCAAGTTAACGGGTAATCAGCCCCAGCATTTT. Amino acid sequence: CASKLTGNQPQHF.

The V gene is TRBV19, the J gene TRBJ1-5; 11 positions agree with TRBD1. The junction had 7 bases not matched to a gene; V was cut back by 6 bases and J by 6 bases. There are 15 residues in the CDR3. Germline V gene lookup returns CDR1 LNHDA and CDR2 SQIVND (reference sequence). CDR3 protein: CASRPGTGGGQPQHF. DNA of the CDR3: TGTGCCAGTAGGCCGGGGACAGGGGGAGGTCAGCCCCAGCATTTT.

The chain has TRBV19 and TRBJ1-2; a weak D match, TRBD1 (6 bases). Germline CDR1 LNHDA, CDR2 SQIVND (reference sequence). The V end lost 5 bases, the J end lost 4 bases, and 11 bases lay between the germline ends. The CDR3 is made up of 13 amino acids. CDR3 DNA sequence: TGTGCCAGTAGTCCAGGACAGCGCTATGGCTACACCTTC. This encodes CASSPGQRYGYTF.

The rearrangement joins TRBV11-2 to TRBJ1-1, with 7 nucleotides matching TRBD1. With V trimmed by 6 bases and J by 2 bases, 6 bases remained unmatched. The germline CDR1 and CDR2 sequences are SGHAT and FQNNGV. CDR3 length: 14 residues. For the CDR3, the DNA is TGTGCCAGCAGTTCCCAGGGGGGCAACACTGAAGCTTTCTTT. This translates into CASSSQGGNTEAFF.

CDR3: CASLLTSSGRLTGELFF. The CDR3 DNA reads TGTGCCAGCCTACTTACTTCTAGCGGGAGGCTAACCGGGGAGCTGTTTTTT. The rearrangement uses TRBV5-4 and TRBJ2-2; 11 nucleotides agree with TRBD2. Germline CDR1 reads SGHNT; CDR2 reads YYREEE (reference sequence). The V segment lost 7 bases and the J segment 5 bases; nucleotides outside the gene matches: 13. This CDR3 is built from 17 residues.

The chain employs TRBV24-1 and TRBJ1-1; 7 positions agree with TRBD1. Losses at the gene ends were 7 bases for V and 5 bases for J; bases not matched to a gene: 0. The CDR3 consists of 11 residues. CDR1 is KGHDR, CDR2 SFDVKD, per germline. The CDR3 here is CATRGQTEAFF. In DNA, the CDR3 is TGTGCCACCAGGGGACAGACTGAAGCTTTCTTT.

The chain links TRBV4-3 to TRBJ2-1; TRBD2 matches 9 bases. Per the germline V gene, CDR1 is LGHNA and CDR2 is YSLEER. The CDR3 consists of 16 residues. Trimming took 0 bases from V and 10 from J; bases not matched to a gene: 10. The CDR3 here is CASSQDLAGNVKEQFF. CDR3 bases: TGCGCCAGCAGCCAAGATCTAGCGGGAAACGTGAAGGAGCAGTTCTTC.

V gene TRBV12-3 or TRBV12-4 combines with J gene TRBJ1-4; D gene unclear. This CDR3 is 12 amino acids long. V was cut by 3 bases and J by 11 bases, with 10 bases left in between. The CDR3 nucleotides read TGTGCCAGCAGTTTCCGGGGAGGGAAACTGTTTTTT. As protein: CASSFRGGKLFF.

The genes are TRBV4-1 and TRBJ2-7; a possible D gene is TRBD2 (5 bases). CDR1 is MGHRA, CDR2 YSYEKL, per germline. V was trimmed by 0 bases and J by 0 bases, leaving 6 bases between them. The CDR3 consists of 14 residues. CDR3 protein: CASSQEGSSYEQYF. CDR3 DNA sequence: TGCGCCAGCAGCCAAGAAGGGAGCTCCTACGAGCAGTACTTC.

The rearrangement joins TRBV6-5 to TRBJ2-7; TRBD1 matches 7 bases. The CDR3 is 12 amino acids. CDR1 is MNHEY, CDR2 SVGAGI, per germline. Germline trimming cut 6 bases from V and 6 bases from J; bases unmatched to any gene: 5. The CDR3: CASRDRVGEQYF. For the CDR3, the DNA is TGTGCCAGCAGAGACAGGGTAGGCGAGCAGTACTTC.

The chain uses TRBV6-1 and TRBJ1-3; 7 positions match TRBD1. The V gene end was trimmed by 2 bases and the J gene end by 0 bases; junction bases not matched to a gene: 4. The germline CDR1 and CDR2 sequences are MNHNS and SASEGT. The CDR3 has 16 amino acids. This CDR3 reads CASSEPGGPSGNTIYF. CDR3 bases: TGTGCCAGCAGTGAACCAGGGGGGCCCTCTGGAAACACCATATATTTT.

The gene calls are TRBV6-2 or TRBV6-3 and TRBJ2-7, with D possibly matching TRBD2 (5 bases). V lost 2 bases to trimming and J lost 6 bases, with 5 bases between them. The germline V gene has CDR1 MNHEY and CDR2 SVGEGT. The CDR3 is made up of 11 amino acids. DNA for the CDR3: TGTGCCAGCAGTTACGGGAGCGAGCAGTACTTC. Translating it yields CASSYGSEQYF.

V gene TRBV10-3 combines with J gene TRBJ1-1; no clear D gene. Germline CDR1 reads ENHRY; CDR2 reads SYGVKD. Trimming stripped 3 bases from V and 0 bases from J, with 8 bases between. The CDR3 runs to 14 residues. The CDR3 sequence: CAISDGELNTEAFF. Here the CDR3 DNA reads TGTGCCATCAGTGACGGGGAGTTGAACACTGAAGCTTTCTTT.

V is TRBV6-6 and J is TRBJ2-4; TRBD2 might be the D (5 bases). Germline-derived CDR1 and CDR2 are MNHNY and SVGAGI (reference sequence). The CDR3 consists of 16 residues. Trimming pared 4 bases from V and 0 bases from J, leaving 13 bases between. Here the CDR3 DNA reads TGTGCCAGCAGTTCACTAGGAGGAGTAGCCAAAAACATTCAGTACTTC. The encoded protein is CASSSLGGVAKNIQYF.

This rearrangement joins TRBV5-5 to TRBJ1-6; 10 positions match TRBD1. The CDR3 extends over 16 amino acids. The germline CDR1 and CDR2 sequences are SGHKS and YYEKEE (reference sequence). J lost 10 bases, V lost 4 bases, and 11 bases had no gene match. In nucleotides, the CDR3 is TGTGCCAGCAGCCCAGGACAGGGGGTTATTGGGTCACCCCTCCACTTT. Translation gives CASSPGQGVIGSPLHF.

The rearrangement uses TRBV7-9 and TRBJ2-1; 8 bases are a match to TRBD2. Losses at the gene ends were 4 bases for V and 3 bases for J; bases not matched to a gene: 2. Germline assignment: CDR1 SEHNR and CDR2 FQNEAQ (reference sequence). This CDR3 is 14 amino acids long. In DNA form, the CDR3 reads TGTGCCAGCAGCTCTAGCGGGCTCTACAATGAGCAGTTCTTC. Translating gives CASSSSGLYNEQFF.

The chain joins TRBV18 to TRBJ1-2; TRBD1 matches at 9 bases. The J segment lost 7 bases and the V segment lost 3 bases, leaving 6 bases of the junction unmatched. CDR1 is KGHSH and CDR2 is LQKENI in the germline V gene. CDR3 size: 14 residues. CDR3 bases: TGTGCCAGCTCACCTATAGGGACAGGGCCTGGCTACACCTTC. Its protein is CASSPIGTGPGYTF.

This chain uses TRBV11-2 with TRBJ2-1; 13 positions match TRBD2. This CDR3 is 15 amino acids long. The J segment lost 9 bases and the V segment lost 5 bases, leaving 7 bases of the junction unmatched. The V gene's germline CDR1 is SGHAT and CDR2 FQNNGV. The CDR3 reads CASSIRLAGGGEQFF. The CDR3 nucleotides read TGTGCCAGCAGCATTCGACTAGCGGGAGGTGGTGAGCAGTTCTTC. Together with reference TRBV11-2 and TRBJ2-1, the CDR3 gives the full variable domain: EAGVAQSPRYKIIEKRQSVAFWCNPISGHATLYWYQQILGQGPKLLIQFQNNGVVDDSQLPKDRFSAERLKGVDSTLKIQPAKLEDSAVYLCASSIRLAGGGEQFFGPGTRLTVL.

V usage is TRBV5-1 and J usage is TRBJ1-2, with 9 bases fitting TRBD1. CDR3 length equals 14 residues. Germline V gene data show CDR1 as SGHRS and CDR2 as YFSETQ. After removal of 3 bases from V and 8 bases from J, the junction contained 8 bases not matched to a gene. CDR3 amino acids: CASSSTGGARGYTF. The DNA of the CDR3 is TGCGCCAGCAGCTCAACAGGGGGCGCGAGGGGCTACACCTTC.

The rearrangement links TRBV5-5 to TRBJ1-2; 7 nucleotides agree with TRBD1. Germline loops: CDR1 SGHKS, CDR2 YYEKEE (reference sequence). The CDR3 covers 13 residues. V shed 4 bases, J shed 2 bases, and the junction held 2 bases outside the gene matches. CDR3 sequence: CASSAQGNYGYTF. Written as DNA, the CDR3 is TGTGCCAGCAGCGCACAGGGGAACTATGGCTACACCTTC.

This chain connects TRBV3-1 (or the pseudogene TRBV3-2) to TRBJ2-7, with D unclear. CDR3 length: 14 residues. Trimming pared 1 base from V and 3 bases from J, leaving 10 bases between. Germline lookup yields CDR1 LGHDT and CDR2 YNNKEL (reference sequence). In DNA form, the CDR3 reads TGTGCCAGCAGCCAAGTAATGGCAGACTACGAGCAGTACTTC. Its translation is CASSQVMADYEQYF.

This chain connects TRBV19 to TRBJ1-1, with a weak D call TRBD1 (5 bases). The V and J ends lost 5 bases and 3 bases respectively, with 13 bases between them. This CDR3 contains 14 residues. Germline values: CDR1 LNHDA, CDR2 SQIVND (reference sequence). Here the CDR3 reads CASSSRQTHTEAFF. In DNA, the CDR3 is TGTGCCAGTAGTTCCCGACAGACTCACACTGAAGCTTTCTTT.

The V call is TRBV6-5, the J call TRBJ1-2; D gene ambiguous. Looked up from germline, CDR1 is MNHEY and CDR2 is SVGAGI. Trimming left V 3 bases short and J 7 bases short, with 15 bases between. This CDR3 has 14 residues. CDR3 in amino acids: CASSYLASMAGYTF. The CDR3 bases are TGTGCCAGCAGTTATCTGGCCTCGATGGCTGGCTACACCTTC.

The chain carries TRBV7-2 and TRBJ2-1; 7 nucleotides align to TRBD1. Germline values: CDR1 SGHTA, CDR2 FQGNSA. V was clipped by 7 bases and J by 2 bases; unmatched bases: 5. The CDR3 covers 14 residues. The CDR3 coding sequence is TGTGCCAGCAATACAGGGGTGGCCTACAATGAGCAGTTCTTC. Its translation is CASNTGVAYNEQFF.

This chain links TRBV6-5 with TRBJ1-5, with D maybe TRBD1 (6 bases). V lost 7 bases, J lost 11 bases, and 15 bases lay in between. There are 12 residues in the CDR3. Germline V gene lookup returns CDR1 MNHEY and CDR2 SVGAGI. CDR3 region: CASNNAGVAQHF. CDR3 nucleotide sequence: TGTGCCAGCAATAACGCAGGGGTTGCCCAGCATTTT.

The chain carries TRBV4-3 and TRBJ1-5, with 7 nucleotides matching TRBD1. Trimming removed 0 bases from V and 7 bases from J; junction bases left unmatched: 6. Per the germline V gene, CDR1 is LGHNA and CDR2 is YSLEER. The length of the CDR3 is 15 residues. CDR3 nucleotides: TGCGCCAGCAGCCAAGACGGACAGGAGGGGCAGCCCCAGCATTTT. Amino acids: CASSQDGQEGQPQHF.